This TCR beta chain was found in a study of T cell responses to AZD1222 COVID-19 vaccine. The data were produced by immunoSEQ multiplex PCR, yet TCRdb's version contains in-frame clones alone and is incomplete. The repertoire holds approximately 110,000 clones, with roughly 87% as singletons. The source of this sequence is an adult in good health. The source material was peripheral blood, sampled on day 0 of MenACWY control vaccination.

The DNA for the CDR3 is TGTGCCAGCAGCCCATTGTCTGGGGGGAGCTACACCTTC. Protein sequence: CASSPLSGGSYTF. This chain connects TRBV7-3 to TRBJ1-2; the D gene is possibly TRBD1 (5 bases). In germline, CDR1 is SGHTA, CDR2 FQGTGA. Trimming cost V 5 bases and J 9 bases, with 16 bases left between them. CDR3 size: 13 residues.